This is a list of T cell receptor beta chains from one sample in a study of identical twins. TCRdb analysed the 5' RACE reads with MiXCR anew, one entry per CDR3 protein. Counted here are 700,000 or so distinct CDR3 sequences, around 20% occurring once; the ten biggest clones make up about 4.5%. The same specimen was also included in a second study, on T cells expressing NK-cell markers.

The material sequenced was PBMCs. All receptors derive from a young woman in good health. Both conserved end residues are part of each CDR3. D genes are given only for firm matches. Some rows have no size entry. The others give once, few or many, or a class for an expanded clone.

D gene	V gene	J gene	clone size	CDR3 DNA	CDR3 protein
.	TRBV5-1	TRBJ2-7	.	TGCGCCAGCAGCCCGAACGGGGACTACGAGCAGTACTTC	CASSPNGDYEQYF
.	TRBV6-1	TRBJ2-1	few	TGTGCCAGCAGCCGTGGACTTCTACGTAATGAGCAGTTCTTC	CASSRGLLRNEQFF
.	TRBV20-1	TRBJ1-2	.	TGCAGTGCTAGCGGGGAGGCAGGGAGCGGCTACACCTTC	CSASGEAGSGYTF
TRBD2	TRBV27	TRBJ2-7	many	TGTGCCAGCAGTTATTCGGGACTAGCGGCCTACGAGCAGTACTTC	CASSYSGLAAYEQYF
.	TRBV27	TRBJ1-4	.	TGTGCCAGCAGTTTACACGCCGATGCCCGAAAACTGTTTTTT	CASSLHADARKLFF
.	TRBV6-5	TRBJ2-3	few	TGTGCCAGCAGTTACGGGCAGGGAGCAGATACGCAGTATTTT	CASSYGQGADTQYF
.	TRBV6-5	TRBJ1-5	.	TGTGCCAGCAGTTCGGGGCGGTCTGCTCAGCCCCAGCATTTT	CASSSGRSAQPQHF
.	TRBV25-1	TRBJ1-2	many	TGTGCCAGCAGTGAATACGGGCGCAGTACCGGCTACACCTTC	CASSEYGRSTGYTF
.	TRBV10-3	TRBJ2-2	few	TGTGCCATCAGTGAGAGACCCCTGGCGGACACCGGGGAGCTGTTTTTT	CAISERPLADTGELFF
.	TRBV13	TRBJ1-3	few	TGTGCCAGCAGCTTAGAGGGAGAGGCTGGAAACACCATATATTTT	CASSLEGEAGNTIYF
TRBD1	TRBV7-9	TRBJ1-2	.	TGTGCCAGCAGCTCGGACAGGCGACCAGGAAACTATGGCTACACCTTC	CASSSDRRPGNYGYTF
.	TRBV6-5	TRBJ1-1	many	TGTGCCAGCAGTTTGAAGGGTTTTACTGAAGCTTTCTTT	CASSLKGFTEAFF
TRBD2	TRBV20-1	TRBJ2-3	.	TGCAGTGCTAGAGGGTTACTAGCGGGTTCAACAGATACGCAGTATTTT	CSARGLLAGSTDTQYF
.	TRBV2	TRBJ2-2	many	TGTGCCAGCAGCGGAGTCAGTAACACCGGGGAGCTGTTTTTT	CASSGVSNTGELFF
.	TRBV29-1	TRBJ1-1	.	TGCAGCGTCCTCGGGGGGTCCGCTTTGAACACTGAAGCTTTCTTT	CSVLGGSALNTEAFF
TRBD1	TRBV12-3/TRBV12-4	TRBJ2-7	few	TGTGCCAGCAGTGCTCCAGGGGGCGCGATGGGCGAGCAGTACTTC	CASSAPGGAMGEQYF
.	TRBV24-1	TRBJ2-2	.	TGTGCCACCAGTGATTTCACGCAGCCCGGGGAGCTGTTTTTT	CATSDFTQPGELFF
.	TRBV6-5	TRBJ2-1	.	TGTGCCAGCAGCACGAGGTTCTATGAGCAGTTCTTC	CASSTRFYEQFF
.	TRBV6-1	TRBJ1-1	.	TGTGCCAGCATCTCGGCGAGGGAGAGGTACACTGAAGCTTTCTTT	CASISARERYTEAFF
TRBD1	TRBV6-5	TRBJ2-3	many	TGTGCCAGCAGTTACTCAGACAGGGCCACAGATACGCAGTATTTT	CASSYSDRATDTQYF
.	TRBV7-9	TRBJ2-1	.	TGTGCCAGCAGTTTCGGGGGCGCTAGGGGCAATGAGCAGTTCTTC	CASSFGGARGNEQFF
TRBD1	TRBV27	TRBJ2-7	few	TGTGCCAGCAGTTTAGGGACAGGGTGGTACGAGCAGTACTTC	CASSLGTGWYEQYF
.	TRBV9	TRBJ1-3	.	TGTGCCAGCAGCGTAGACGGGTCTGGAAACACCATATATTTT	CASSVDGSGNTIYF
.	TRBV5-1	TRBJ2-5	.	TGCGCCAGCAGCCAACACCTATTGGGAGGCCAAGAGACCCAGTACTTC	CASSQHLLGGQETQYF
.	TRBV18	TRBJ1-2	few	TGTGCCAGCTCGCCCGACCTGGTCTCCTATGGCTACACCTTC	CASSPDLVSYGYTF
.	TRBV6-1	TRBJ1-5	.	TGTGCCAGCAGCGGGGGACCGGGAAGTCAGCCCCAGCATTTT	CASSGGPGSQPQHF
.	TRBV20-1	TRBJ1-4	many	TGCAGTGCAGGGAATAGCCGTGCAACTAATGAAAAACTGTTTTTT	CSAGNSRATNEKLFF
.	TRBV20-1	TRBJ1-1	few	TGCAGTGCTAGACCCAGCGGGGGTGGGAGCACTGAAGCTTTCTTT	CSARPSGGGSTEAFF
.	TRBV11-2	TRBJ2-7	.	TGTGCCAGCAGCCCACAGGGACCCGGCTACGAGCAGTACTTC	CASSPQGPGYEQYF
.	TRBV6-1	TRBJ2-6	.	TGTGCCAGCAGCCAACGGGACGCCGCCTCTGGGGCCAACGTCCTGACTTTC	CASSQRDAASGANVLTF
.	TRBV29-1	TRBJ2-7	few	TGCAGCGTAGGGAGTGCCTACGAGCAGTACTTC	CSVGSAYEQYF
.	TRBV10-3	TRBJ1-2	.	TGTGCCATCAGGAAGGACAGCCCTAACTATGGCTACACCTTC	CAIRKDSPNYGYTF
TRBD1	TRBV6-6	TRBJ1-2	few	TGTGCCAGCAGCGACAGGGAGGGAAGTGGCTACACCTTC	CASSDREGSGYTF
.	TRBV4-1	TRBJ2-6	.	TGCGCCAGCAGCCAAGATTCGTGGGAAAGAGGGTCTGGGGCCAACGTCCTGACTTTC	CASSQDSWERGSGANVLTF
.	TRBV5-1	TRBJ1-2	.	TGCGCCAGCAGCTTGTCGACGATGGGTGGCTACACCTTC	CASSLSTMGGYTF
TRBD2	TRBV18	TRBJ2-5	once	TGTGCCAGCTCACCGCCGGGACTAGTTATGCAGACCCAGTACTTC	CASSPPGLVMQTQYF
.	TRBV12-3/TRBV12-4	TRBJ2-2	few	TGTGCCAGCAGATCGGACGGCCTCAGGAGTGGCGGGGAGCTGTTTTTT	CASRSDGLRSGGELFF
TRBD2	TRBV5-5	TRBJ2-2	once	TGTGCCAGCAGCTCAAACCCGGGACTAGATTCCGGGGAGCTGTTTTTT	CASSSNPGLDSGELFF
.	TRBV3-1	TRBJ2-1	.	TGTGCCAGCAGCCAAGTGGAGGCCTGGGCGGGAAGCGTTATAGGATACAATGAGCAGTTCTTC	CASSQVEAWAGSVIGYNEQFF
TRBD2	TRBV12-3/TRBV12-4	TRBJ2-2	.	TGTGCCAGCAGTTTGCGGGGGGGCAAAACCGGGGAGCTGTTTTTT	CASSLRGGKTGELFF
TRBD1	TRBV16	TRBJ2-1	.	TGTGCCAGCCTCCCCGTCGGGGACAGGGGCTACAATGAGCAGTTCTTC	CASLPVGDRGYNEQFF
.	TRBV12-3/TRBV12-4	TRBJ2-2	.	TGTGCCAGCGTTTCCGGGGGACCTAATCCCGGGGAGCTGTTTTTT	CASVSGGPNPGELFF